The 18 T cell receptor beta chains given below trace back to one sample, sequenced in a study of blood T cell repertoires in COVID-19. Assay: immunoSEQ multiplex PCR; the TCRdb copy retains only in-frame clones and omits some. The data hold 250,000 to 300,000 clones, with roughly 90% observed a single time. The sample taken for sequencing was peripheral blood. Receptors originate from an older woman with acute or convalescent COVID-19.

The CDR3 bases are TGTGCCAGCAGTTACGGGACTAGGTATGAGCAGTTCTTC. It translates to CASSYGTRYEQFF. The chain joins TRBV6-2 or TRBV6-3 to TRBJ2-1; 8 bases fit TRBD2. This CDR3 spans 13 amino acids. Germline V gene sequence: CDR1 MNHEY, CDR2 SVGEGT. Trimming cost V 2 bases and J 8 bases; bases outside gene matches: 2.

The V call is TRBV10-3, the J call TRBJ1-1; 8 nucleotides agree with TRBD1. V shed 5 bases, J shed 5 bases, and the junction held 7 bases outside the gene matches. The CDR3 consists of 14 residues. Looked up from germline, CDR1 is ENHRY and CDR2 is SYGVKD. The CDR3 sequence is CAISRDRGRTEAFF. CDR3 sequence (DNA): TGTGCCATCAGTCGAGACAGGGGTAGGACTGAAGCTTTCTTT.

This clone appeared once. This rearrangement joins TRBV6-2 or TRBV6-3 to TRBJ1-3, with D hard to call. The V gene lost 4 bases and the J gene lost 4 bases, with 5 bases spanning the gap. The CDR3 is 12 amino acids. Per the germline V gene, CDR1 is MNHEY and CDR2 is SVGEGT. The CDR3 coding sequence is TGTGCCAGCAGTTCTCAGGGAAACACCATATATTTT. It encodes CASSSQGNTIYF.

J is TRBJ2-2 and V is TRBV7-9; 11 positions agree with TRBD2. The J segment lost 4 bases and the V segment lost 0 bases, leaving 1 base of the junction unmatched. Germline assignment: CDR1 SEHNR and CDR2 FQNEAQ (reference sequence). The CDR3 length is 16 residues. DNA for the CDR3: TGTGCCAGCAGCTTAGCTAGCGGGAGGGCCACCGGGGAGCTGTTTTTT. Its protein product is CASSLASGRATGELFF.

The J gene is TRBJ2-1, the V gene TRBV7-2, with D perhaps TRBD1 (7 bases). CDR3 size: 16 residues. With 11 bases removed from V and 7 bases from J, the gap between germline ends came to 27 bases. The germline V gene encodes CDR1 SGHTA and CDR2 FQGNSA. The CDR3 sequence: CAGKGGTVSRRNEQFF. In DNA form, the CDR3 reads TGTGCCGGCAAAGGGGGGACAGTCTCTAGACGGAATGAGCAGTTCTTC.

This chain connects TRBV28 to TRBJ2-2; 9 nucleotides match TRBD1. The CDR3 covers 15 residues. CDR1 MDHEN and CDR2 SYDVKM come from the germline V gene. Germline trimming cut 6 bases from V and 3 bases from J; bases unmatched to any gene: 5. CDR3 in amino acids: CASSHRDRDTGELFF. In DNA form, the CDR3 reads TGTGCCAGCAGCCACCGGGACAGGGACACCGGGGAGCTGTTTTTT.

The chain recombines TRBV4-2 with TRBJ1-6, with D possibly TRBD1 on 5 matching bases. The CDR3 has 16 amino acids. V lost 0 bases and J lost 5, with 11 bases in between. Germline-derived CDR1 and CDR2 are LGHNA and YNFKEQ. CDR3 DNA sequence: TGTGCCAGCAGCCAAGATCTCGCAGGGAATAATTCACCCCTCCACTTT. Translating gives CASSQDLAGNNSPLHF.

The V gene is TRBV6-2 or TRBV6-3, the J gene TRBJ1-2, with D hard to call. The V end lost 6 bases, the J end lost 4 bases, and 18 bases lay between the germline ends. This CDR3 is built from 15 residues. Germline-derived CDR1 and CDR2 are MNHEY and SVGEGT. CDR3 loop: CASSSQSTLSYGYTF. The CDR3 DNA follows: TGTGCCAGCAGCTCCCAGTCGACATTATCCTATGGCTACACCTTC.

Here the CDR3 reads CSATGYGELFF. DNA for the CDR3: TGCAGTGCCACAGGGTACGGGGAGCTGTTTTTT. The chain recombines TRBV20-1 with TRBJ2-2; maybe TRBD1 (6 bases). CDR3 size: 11 residues. In germline, CDR1 is DFQATT, CDR2 SNEGSKA (reference sequence). Trimming left V 6 bases short and J 7 bases short, with 9 bases between.

The chain recombines TRBV30 with TRBJ1-1; 10 bases line up with TRBD1. The CDR3 loop spans 13 amino acids. Trimming cost V 8 bases and J 0 bases; bases outside gene matches: 3. CDR1 and CDR2 (germline): GTSNPN, SVGIG (reference sequence). Written as DNA, the CDR3 is TGTGCCAAGGGACAGGGGATGAACACTGAAGCTTTCTTT. Residues: CAKGQGMNTEAFF.

V gene TRBV19 combines with J gene TRBJ2-1; 9 bases are shared with TRBD1. In germline, CDR1 is LNHDA, CDR2 SQIVND (reference sequence). CDR3 length: 19 residues. Losses at the gene ends were 5 bases for V and 0 bases for J; bases not matched to a gene: 14. DNA for the CDR3: TGTGCCAGTAGTCGGGGGACAGGGATTGGTAAAGGCTCCTACAATGAGCAGTTCTTC. Translated, it gives CASSRGTGIGKGSYNEQFF.

The chain recombines TRBV28 with TRBJ1-6, with no clear D. The germline V and J ends were trimmed by 3 bases and 9 bases, with 6 bases remaining between them. The CDR3 covers 12 residues. CDR1 is MDHEN and CDR2 is SYDVKM in the germline V gene. The CDR3 sequence is CASSFPGSPLHF. CDR3 DNA: TGTGCCAGCAGTTTCCCAGGTTCACCCCTCCACTTT.

V is TRBV11-2 and J is TRBJ2-1; 7 bases agree with TRBD2. Germline V gene data show CDR1 as SGHAT and CDR2 as FQNNGV. The ends lost 5 bases at V and 10 bases at J; junction bases unmatched: 5. CDR3 length equals 12 residues. The CDR3 DNA is TGTGCCAGCAGCCAAAGCGGGGTCGAGCAGTTCTTC. Translated, it gives CASSQSGVEQFF.

The V gene is TRBV29-1, the J gene TRBJ2-5, with a tentative D call TRBD2 (5 bases). This CDR3 is built from 14 residues. Germline CDR1 reads SQVTM; CDR2 reads ANQGSEA. CDR3 residues: CSGGVGSASETQYF. In nucleotides, the CDR3 is TGCAGTGGAGGAGTGGGATCGGCTTCAGAGACCCAGTACTTC.

The chain couples TRBV6-5 to TRBJ1-5; TRBD1 might be the D (6 bases). Germline V gene sequence: CDR1 MNHEY, CDR2 SVGAGI. Trimming stripped 6 bases from V and 4 bases from J, with 16 bases between. This CDR3 has 15 residues. The chain's CDR3 is CASRPLGQQNQPQHF. The CDR3, as DNA: TGTGCCAGCAGACCCCTCGGACAGCAGAATCAGCCCCAGCATTTT.

J is TRBJ1-2 and V is TRBV2; D might be TRBD1 (6 bases). Germline-derived CDR1 and CDR2 are SNHLY and FYNNEI. The CDR3 covers 14 residues. V gave up 10 bases and J gave up 6 bases, with 21 bases separating them. CDR3 residues: CATTGQRGSDGYTF. CDR3 nucleotide sequence: TGTGCCACCACTGGACAGCGGGGAAGTGATGGCTACACCTTC.

The chain combines TRBV11-2 with TRBJ2-5, with a possible D match to TRBD2 (7 bases). The V end lost 1 base, the J end lost 5 bases, and 14 bases lay between the germline ends. The CDR3 has 15 residues. CDR1 and CDR2 (germline): SGHAT, FQNNGV. This chain's CDR3 is CASSLVGGGPETQYF. For the CDR3, the DNA is TGTGCCAGCAGCTTAGTAGGGGGGGGCCCCGAGACCCAGTACTTC.

The V gene is TRBV2, the J gene TRBJ1-1; no definite D call. CDR3 length: 15 residues. The V and J ends lost 1 base and 0 bases respectively, with 9 bases between them. Germline V CDR1 and CDR2: SNHLY, FYNNEI. The CDR3 DNA sequence: TGTGCCAGCAGTGAAGACAGATCCATGAACACTGAAGCTTTCTTT. As protein: CASSEDRSMNTEAFF.